This T cell receptor beta chain originates from a study of graft-versus-host responses after intestinal transplantation (dated by TCRdb to the early 2020s). Background on the whole study: The transplants that recipients got were multivisceral, liver-intestinal, or isolated intestinal. Every recipient was given anti-thymocyte globulin induction, then maintenance tacrolimus and steroids for around three years. The cohort enrolled under 25 intestinal transplant recipients including one retransplant, and a few patients lacking pretransplant specimens were excluded. Alloreactive clones were identified by sequencing pre-transplant mixed lymphocyte reaction products and comparing these products with unstimulated pre-transplant donor and recipient T cells. Instead of going to the commercial service, samples from a few later patients were sequenced in-house on an Illumina MiSeq and processed with MiXCR. Donor T cell macrochimerism was defined as a peak of at least 4% donor T cells among recipient peripheral blood mononuclear cells. Graft-versus-host and host-versus-graft alloreactive T cell clones were tracked in the graft, circulation and bone marrow after intestinal transplantation using bulk TCR-beta CDR3 sequencing.

Findings and caveats that apply to the study as a whole: Patients with donor T cell macrochimerism had high GvH to HvG T cell clonal ratios in their allografts. GvH clones were detected in recipient bone marrow, and some of these GvH clones were observed earlier in ileal mucosa or blood, consistent with an intestinal mucosal origin. The conclusions were limited by the relatively low number and heterogeneity of the intestinal transplant patients. Early after transplant, declines in HvG clones were associated with peak levels of circulating GvH clones.

Blood samples were collected up to 4 times in the first month after transplant and then at least monthly when available. For this clone: Its antigen remains undetermined. No base quality information exists; no much larger clone differs at one position.

Libraries were built with the immunoSEQ multiplex PCR assay. For most patients, high-throughput TCR-beta CDR3 sequencing of genomic DNA was performed by Adaptive Biotechnologies. The paper's data handling went like this. TCR sequencing data were retrieved from Adaptive's ImmunoSEQ software for 18 patients, whereas three other patients were processed with MiXCR and VDJtools. CDR3 nucleotide sequences shared by donor and recipient were removed because the origin of these sequences could not be assigned. Alloreactive clones required at least 2-fold expansion over unstimulated cells and minimum CFSE-low frequency of 0.002% (template counts) or 0.001% (read counts). Clones detected in sequenced pre-transplant spleen, lymph node, or MLR CFSE-low populations of the donor or recipient were defined as mappable. Cumulative frequency of alloreactive clones was calculated as a percentage of all sequences weighted by copy number. Held by TCRdb, this immuneACCESS table contains in-frame sequences only and omits some clones. Under half of the omission traces to an unresolved V gene where checked; the cause of the rest is unknown. That table furnishes V, J and clone size, whereas the DNA furnished D and trimming. The sample contains roughly 9,400 clones, around 94% of them found a single time. The top ten clones comprise roughly 2.2% of the sample.

From the cysteine up to the phenylalanine, the CDR3 has a length of 14 residues. Kept here is only the CDR3 DNA, which spans 42 bases and is read in frame from base 1. The germline V gene sets CDR1 to SNHLY and CDR2 to FYNNEI. The junction carries 14 bases between V and J, which are trimmed by 6 bases and 3 bases respectively. Material: PBMCs, obtained 8 days after intestinal transplant. In this chain, TRBV2 is recombined with TRBJ1-1; TRBD1 is perhaps the D gene, given 5 matching bases. The receptor was derived from a human patient who received an intestinal transplant, so some T cells may come from the graft donor. Here the CDR3 is given as CASRLLGGDTEAFF. The DNA sequence is as follows: TGTGCCAGCAGACTCTTAGGAGGGGACACTGAAGCTTTCTTT.